These 23 T cell receptor beta chains came from one sample sequenced in a study of T cells expressing NK-cell markers. TCRdb reprocessed the 5' RACE reads and stores each CDR3 protein as one record, lacking DNA. This sample contains more than 90,000 distinct CDR3 sequences. Sequenced sample: blood T cells: a sorted CD56 or NKG2C T cell subset, CD4+ or CD8+ T cells, or bulk PBMC T cells (not recorded which). These receptors originate from a woman aged 18 to 75 in good health.

V and J are TRBV20-1 and TRBJ2-5. Germline V gives CDR1 DFQATT, CDR2 SNEGSKA (reference sequence). The CDR3 runs 13 residues. The CDR3 is CSAIPKYQETQYF.

The chain links TRBV11-1 to TRBJ2-1; TCRdb indicates TRBD2, and absent DNA this call remains unverified. The CDR3 is 15 amino acids. The germline gives CDR1 SGHAT, CDR2 FQDESV (reference sequence). Here the CDR3 reads CASSRTSGSHNEQFF.

The chain joins TRBV14 to TRBJ2-1; TCRdb names TRBD1, which stays unverified in the absence of DNA. The CDR3 has 17 residues. CDR1 is SGHDN, CDR2 FVKESK, per germline. The CDR3 loop reads CASSPNPGTLKYNEQFF.

The V gene is TRBV16, the J gene TRBJ1-6. CDR3 size: 14 residues. In germline, CDR1 is KGHSY, CDR2 FQNENV. Here the CDR3 reads CASTWVSYNSPLHF. Full variable domain (remainder filled in from reference TRBV16 and TRBJ1-6): GEEVAQTPKHLVRGEGQKAKLYCAPIKGHSYVFWYQQVLKNEFKFLISFQNENVFDETGMPKERFSAKCLPNSPCSLEIQATKLEDSAVYFCASTWVSYNSPLHFGNGTRLTVT.

V gene TRBV7-7 combines with J gene TRBJ2-5; there is no DNA to check the TCRdb D call of TRBD2. This CDR3 is built from 15 residues. The V gene's germline CDR1 is SSHAT and CDR2 FNYEAQ (reference sequence). Here the CDR3 reads CASSWTSGGQETQYF.

V is TRBV12-3 or TRBV12-4 and J is TRBJ2-5; the D call of TRBD1 rests on TCRdb alone, since no DNA is present to check it. The CDR3 spans 14 residues. CDR3: CASKRTGRQETQYF.

The rearrangement uses TRBV20-1 and TRBJ1-1. The CDR3 extends over 11 amino acids. Germline V gives CDR1 DFQATT, CDR2 SNEGSKA (reference sequence). Here the CDR3 reads CSARLEGEAFF.

The chain carries TRBV12-3 or TRBV12-4 and TRBJ2-5; checking the TCRdb D call of TRBD1 is not possible without DNA. The CDR3 contains 14 residues. CDR3 region: CASSLGQGTETQYF.

V usage is TRBV29-1 and J usage is TRBJ2-5; TCRdb's assignment of TRBD1 cannot be checked, as there is no DNA. The CDR3 has 12 residues. CDR1 is SQVTM and CDR2 is ANQGSEA in the germline V gene. CDR3 region: CSGRGGPETQYF.

The rearrangement links TRBV24-1 to TRBJ2-7; TCRdb gives TRBD2 as the D gene, but with no DNA this cannot be confirmed. Germline CDR1 KGHDR, CDR2 SFDVKD. The CDR3 is 12 amino acids. CDR3 in amino acids: CATAGGEYEQYF.

V is TRBV29-1 and J is TRBJ1-1; the TCRdb D gene call, TRBD1, has no DNA to confirm it. CDR3 length equals 12 residues. Per the germline V gene, CDR1 is SQVTM and CDR2 is ANQGSEA. CDR3 region: CSVEAPPGGAFF.

This chain links TRBV18 with TRBJ2-3; TCRdb gives TRBD1 as the D gene, but with no DNA this cannot be confirmed. Germline assignment: CDR1 KGHSH and CDR2 LQKENI. The CDR3 loop spans 16 amino acids. CDR3 in amino acids: CASSPFTGESTDTQYF.

The V and J genes are TRBV12-3 or TRBV12-4 and TRBJ2-1; TCRdb's D call, TRBD2, is unchecked because there is no DNA. The CDR3 spans 19 residues. The chain's CDR3 is CASSFGTSGRVGSYNEQFF.

This chain uses TRBV4-3 with TRBJ2-1. Germline assignment: CDR1 LGHNA and CDR2 YSLEER. CDR3 length equals 15 residues. The CDR3 reads CASSQGYGLYNEQFF.

This chain uses TRBV6-2 or TRBV6-3 with TRBJ1-5; TCRdb's D call, TRBD1, is unchecked because there is no DNA. The CDR3 is 15 amino acids. Looked up from germline, CDR1 is MNHEY and CDR2 is SVGEGT. The CDR3 sequence: CASSYDSRGNQPQHF.

The chain employs TRBV29-1 and TRBJ2-5; TCRdb outputs TRBD1, but without DNA this stays unchecked. CDR1 is SQVTM, CDR2 ANQGSEA, per germline. The CDR3 is 12 residues long. CDR3: CSVGGPQETQYF.

The chain employs TRBV27 and TRBJ1-1; the D call from TCRdb, TRBD1, cannot be confirmed without DNA. The germline V gene has CDR1 MNHEY and CDR2 SMNVEV (reference sequence). The CDR3 covers 14 residues. The CDR3 sequence: CASSPNPGNTEAFF.

The chain couples TRBV7-9 to TRBJ1-1. The CDR3 is 15 amino acids. Germline CDR1 and CDR2: SEHNR and FQNEAQ (reference sequence). The CDR3 protein is CASSSALVSGTEAFF.

This chain connects TRBV6-1 to TRBJ1-2; there is no DNA to check the TCRdb D call of TRBD1. Germline V gene sequence: CDR1 MNHNS, CDR2 SASEGT. CDR3 length: 13 residues. The CDR3 loop reads CASRNTGDYGYTF.

The chain links TRBV27 to TRBJ2-1; TCRdb proposes TRBD2, but this gene call is untestable without DNA. This CDR3 is built from 15 residues. Germline V gene data show CDR1 as MNHEY and CDR2 as SMNVEV (reference sequence). The CDR3 is CASSLAGGNYNEQFF.

The chain joins TRBV20-1 to TRBJ1-5. Germline values: CDR1 DFQATT, CDR2 SNEGSKA (reference sequence). The CDR3 sequence is 15 residues long. CDR3 protein: CSARDWEYSNQPQHF.

This rearrangement joins TRBV12-3 or TRBV12-4 to TRBJ1-2. The CDR3 covers 14 residues. The CDR3 protein is CAGSRVGRDYGYTF.

This chain links TRBV12-3 or TRBV12-4 with TRBJ1-2; no DNA is available, so the TRBD1 call from TCRdb remains unchecked. There are 14 residues in the CDR3. Here the CDR3 reads CASMTGVQLYGYTF.